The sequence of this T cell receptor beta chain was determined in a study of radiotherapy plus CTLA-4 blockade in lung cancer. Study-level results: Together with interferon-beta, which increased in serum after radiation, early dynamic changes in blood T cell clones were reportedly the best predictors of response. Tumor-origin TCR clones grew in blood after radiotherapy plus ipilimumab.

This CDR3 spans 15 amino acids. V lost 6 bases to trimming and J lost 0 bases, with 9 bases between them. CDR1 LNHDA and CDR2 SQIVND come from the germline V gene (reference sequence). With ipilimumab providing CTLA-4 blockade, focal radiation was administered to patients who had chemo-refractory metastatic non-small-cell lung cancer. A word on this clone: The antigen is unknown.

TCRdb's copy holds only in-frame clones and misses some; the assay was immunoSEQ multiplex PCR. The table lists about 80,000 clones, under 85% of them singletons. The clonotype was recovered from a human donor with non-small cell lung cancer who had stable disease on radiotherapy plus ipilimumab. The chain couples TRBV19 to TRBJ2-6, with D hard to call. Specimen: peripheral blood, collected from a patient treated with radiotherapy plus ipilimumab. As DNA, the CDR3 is TGTGCCAGTAGCGCGATCAGCTCTGGGGCCAACGTCCTGACTTTC. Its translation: CASSAISSGANVLTF.